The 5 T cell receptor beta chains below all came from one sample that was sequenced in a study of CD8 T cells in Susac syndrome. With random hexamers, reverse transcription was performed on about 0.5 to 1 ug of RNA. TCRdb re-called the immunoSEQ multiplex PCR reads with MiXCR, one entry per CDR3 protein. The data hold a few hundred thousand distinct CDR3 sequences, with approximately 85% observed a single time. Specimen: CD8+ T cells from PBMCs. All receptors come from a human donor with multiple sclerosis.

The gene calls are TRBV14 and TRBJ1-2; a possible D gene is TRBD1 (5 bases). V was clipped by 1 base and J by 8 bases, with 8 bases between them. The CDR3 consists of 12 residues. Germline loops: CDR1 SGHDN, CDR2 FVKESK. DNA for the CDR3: TGTGCCAGCAGCCAAGGGGGGGACGGCTACACCTTC. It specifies CASSQGGDGYTF.

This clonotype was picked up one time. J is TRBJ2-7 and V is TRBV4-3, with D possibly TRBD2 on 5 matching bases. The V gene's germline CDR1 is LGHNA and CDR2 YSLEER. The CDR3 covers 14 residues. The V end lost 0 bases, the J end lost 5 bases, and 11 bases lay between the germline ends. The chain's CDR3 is CASSQDLVGDEQYF. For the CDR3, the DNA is TGCGCCAGCAGCCAAGATTTAGTGGGAGACGAGCAGTACTTC.

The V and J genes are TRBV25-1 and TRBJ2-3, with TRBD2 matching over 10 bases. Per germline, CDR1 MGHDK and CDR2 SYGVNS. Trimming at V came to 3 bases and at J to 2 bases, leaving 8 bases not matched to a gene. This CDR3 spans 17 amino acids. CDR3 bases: TGTGCCAGCAGTGAGGATTGGACTAGCGGAGTCACAGATACGCAGTATTTT. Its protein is CASSEDWTSGVTDTQYF.

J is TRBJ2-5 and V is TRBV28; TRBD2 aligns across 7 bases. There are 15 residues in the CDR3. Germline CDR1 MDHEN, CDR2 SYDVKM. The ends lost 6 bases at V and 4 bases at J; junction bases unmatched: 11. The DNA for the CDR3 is TGTGCCAGCAGACCAACGGGAGGAAGGCGAGAGACCCAGTACTTC. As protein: CASRPTGGRRETQYF.

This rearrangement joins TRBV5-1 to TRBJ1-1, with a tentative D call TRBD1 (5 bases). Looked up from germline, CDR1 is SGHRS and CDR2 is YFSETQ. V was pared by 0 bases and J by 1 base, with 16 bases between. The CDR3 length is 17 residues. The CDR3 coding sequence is TGCGCCAGCAGCTTGGAACGGGGCGCGAAGGGGAACACTGAAGCTTTCTTT. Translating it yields CASSLERGAKGNTEAFF. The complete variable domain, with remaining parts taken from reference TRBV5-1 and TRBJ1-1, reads KAGVTQTPRYLIKTRGQQVTLSCSPISGHRSVSWYQQTPGQGLQFLFEYFSETQRNKGNFPGRFSGRQFSNSRSEMNVSTLELGDSALYLCASSLERGAKGNTEAFFGQGTRLTVV.